Below are 15 T cell receptor beta chains sequenced from a single sample in a study of cytomegalovirus exposure and HLA in healthy donors. Vbeta (60) and Jbeta (13) primers were used in the PCR. The table came from immunoSEQ multiplex PCR; TCRdb's copy has only in-frame clones and leaves some out. The sample includes 130,000 or so clones, 76% of them seen just once. Sequenced sample: PBMCs. These TCRs come from a man aged 35-49 years in good health and CMV-seronegative.

The V call is TRBV30, the J call TRBJ1-5; TRBD1 is a possible D gene (5 bases). V dropped 2 bases and J dropped 6 bases, with 11 bases sitting between them. From germline, CDR1 is GTSNPN and CDR2 SVGIG (reference sequence). The CDR3 is 13 amino acids. As DNA, the CDR3 is TGTGCCTGGAGTACCAGGGAGGGTCAGCCCCAGCATTTT. It encodes CAWSTREGQPQHF. The full variable domain, rest sourced from reference TRBV30 and TRBJ1-5, is SQTIHQWPATLVQPVGSPLSLECTVEGTSNPNLYWYRQAAGRGLQLLFYSVGIGQISSEVPQNLSASRPQDRQFILSSKKLLLSDSGFYLCAWSTREGQPQHFGDGTRLSIL.

A single count supports this clone. V and J are TRBV6-5 and TRBJ2-5; 9 nucleotides line up with TRBD1. Germline V gives CDR1 MNHEY, CDR2 SVGAGI. The CDR3 runs to 15 residues. V trimming: 5 bases; J trimming: 5 bases; junction bases outside the gene matches: 9. CDR3 residues: CASSTPTGGWETQYF. As DNA, the CDR3 is TGTGCCAGCAGTACCCCCACAGGGGGCTGGGAGACCCAGTACTTC.

V and J are TRBV10-3 and TRBJ2-3; D possibly corresponds to TRBD2 (6 bases). Per the germline V gene, CDR1 is ENHRY and CDR2 is SYGVKD. CDR3 length: 18 amino acids. Trimming took off 6 bases at V and 4 bases at J, with 26 bases between the two ends. CDR3 sequence reads: CAISGGTPLPRRADTQYF. Written as DNA, the CDR3 is TGTGCCATCAGCGGAGGGACTCCCCTGCCAAGGCGGGCAGATACGCAGTATTTT.

CDR3 loop: CASSSDRGPWAKDTDTQYF. DNA of the CDR3: TGCGCCAGCAGCTCCGACAGGGGGCCGTGGGCCAAGGACACAGATACGCAGTATTTT. V is TRBV5-1 and J is TRBJ2-3; 10 bases line up with TRBD1. The CDR3 is 19 residues long. V trimming: 3 bases; J trimming: 2 bases; junction bases outside the gene matches: 15. Germline V lookup: CDR1 SGHRS, CDR2 YFSETQ.

The chain employs TRBV6-4 and TRBJ2-1, with D tentatively TRBD1 (7 bases). Germline V lookup: CDR1 MRHNA, CDR2 SNTAGT. Trimming took off 4 bases at V and 10 bases at J, with 8 bases between the two ends. The CDR3 consists of 11 residues. CDR3 sequence (DNA): TGTGCCAGCAGTGCAGGGGGGGAGCAGTTCTTC. The encoded protein is CASSAGGEQFF.

V usage is TRBV14 and J usage is TRBJ2-3; D possibly corresponds to TRBD1 (7 bases). The V and J ends lost 4 bases and 5 bases respectively, with 22 bases between them. CDR1 and CDR2 (germline): SGHDN, FVKESK. CDR3 length: 17 residues. The CDR3, as DNA: TGTGCCAGCAGCCCCCTCGAGCCAGGGGGGTCGGGAGATACGCAGTATTTT. This sequence encodes CASSPLEPGGSGDTQYF.

The gene calls are TRBV5-4 and TRBJ2-1, with D possibly being TRBD1 (5 bases). Trimming removed 2 bases at V and 0 bases at J, with 9 bases between. CDR3 size: 15 residues. CDR1 and CDR2 (germline): SGHNT, YYREEE (reference sequence). The CDR3 is CASSFGGASYNEQFF. Written as DNA, the CDR3 is TGTGCCAGCAGCTTCGGTGGGGCCTCCTACAATGAGCAGTTCTTC.

The gene calls are TRBV11-2 and TRBJ2-3, with a possible D match to TRBD2 (7 bases). The CDR3 runs 15 residues. The V end was cut by 1 base, the J end by 5 bases, with 13 bases between. Germline lookup yields CDR1 SGHAT and CDR2 FQNNGV. The CDR3 is CASSLGGGRGDTQYF. CDR3 bases: TGTGCCAGCAGCTTAGGGGGGGGGCGGGGAGATACGCAGTATTTT. Using reference TRBV11-2 and TRBJ2-3 for the parts outside the CDR3, the full variable domain is EAGVAQSPRYKIIEKRQSVAFWCNPISGHATLYWYQQILGQGPKLLIQFQNNGVVDDSQLPKDRFSAERLKGVDSTLKIQPAKLEDSAVYLCASSLGGGRGDTQYFGPGTRLTVL.

The CDR3 sequence is CASSRTGRSNTEAFF. CDR3 nucleotide sequence: TGTGCCAGTAGTAGGACAGGGCGCTCGAACACTGAAGCTTTCTTT. The chain recombines TRBV19 with TRBJ1-1, with TRBD1 matching over 8 bases. The CDR3 runs 15 residues. CDR1 is LNHDA and CDR2 is SQIVND in the germline V gene (reference sequence). Unmatched junction bases numbered 5, after V lost 4 bases and J lost 1 base.

This clone was observed a handful of times. V is TRBV27 and J is TRBJ2-5, with a possible D match to TRBD2 (5 bases). Trimming cost V 6 bases and J 3 bases, with 23 bases left between them. The CDR3 runs to 17 residues. The germline V gene has CDR1 MNHEY and CDR2 SMNVEV (reference sequence). CDR3: CASRSVARSDGKETQYF. CDR3 DNA: TGTGCCAGCAGATCCGTCGCACGATCTGACGGGAAAGAGACCCAGTACTTC.

This clone was found a few times. This chain links TRBV19 with TRBJ2-7; 9 nucleotides line up with TRBD1. Trimming took 3 bases from V and 2 from J; bases not matched to a gene: 5. The V gene's germline CDR1 is LNHDA and CDR2 SQIVND (reference sequence). The CDR3 length is 15 residues. CDR3 bases: TGTGCCAGTAGTATGGGACAGGGACTTACCTACGAGCAGTACTTC. As protein: CASSMGQGLTYEQYF.

This clone has just one count. The chain combines TRBV19 with TRBJ2-1, with D perhaps matching TRBD1 (6 bases). Germline V CDR1 and CDR2: LNHDA, SQIVND (reference sequence). Between the trimmed V and J ends, which lost 5 bases and 0 bases, there was a span of 11 bases. This CDR3 contains 15 residues. This CDR3 reads CASSAEDSSYNEQFF. The CDR3 nucleotides read TGTGCCAGTAGTGCTGAGGACAGCTCCTACAATGAGCAGTTCTTC.

The gene calls are TRBV6-6 and TRBJ2-2, with a weak D call TRBD1 (5 bases). V was cut by 7 bases and J by 3 bases, with 12 bases left in between. CDR1 and CDR2 (germline): MNHNY, SVGAGI (reference sequence). This CDR3 has 14 amino acids. The CDR3 DNA follows: TGTGCCAGCACTACCAGGGTAGACACCGGGGAGCTGTTTTTT. It yields the protein CASTTRVDTGELFF.

This clone has just a few counts. This chain uses TRBV25-1 with TRBJ1-6; 8 positions match TRBD1. Germline CDR1 is MGHDK and CDR2 is SYGVNS. The junction had 4 bases not matched to a gene; V was cut back by 8 bases and J by 10 bases. The CDR3 extends over 12 amino acids. The CDR3 loop is CASGTGNSPLHF. The DNA of the CDR3 is TGTGCCAGCGGGACAGGAAACTCACCCCTCCACTTT.

The genes are TRBV18 and TRBJ2-5; 7 bases align to TRBD1. J gave up 1 base and V 6 bases, and 5 bases lay outside the gene matches. The CDR3 runs to 14 residues. Germline loops: CDR1 KGHSH, CDR2 LQKENI. The CDR3 loop is CASSPRDSQETQYF. The CDR3 DNA reads as TGTGCCAGCTCTCCGAGGGACAGCCAAGAGACCCAGTACTTC.